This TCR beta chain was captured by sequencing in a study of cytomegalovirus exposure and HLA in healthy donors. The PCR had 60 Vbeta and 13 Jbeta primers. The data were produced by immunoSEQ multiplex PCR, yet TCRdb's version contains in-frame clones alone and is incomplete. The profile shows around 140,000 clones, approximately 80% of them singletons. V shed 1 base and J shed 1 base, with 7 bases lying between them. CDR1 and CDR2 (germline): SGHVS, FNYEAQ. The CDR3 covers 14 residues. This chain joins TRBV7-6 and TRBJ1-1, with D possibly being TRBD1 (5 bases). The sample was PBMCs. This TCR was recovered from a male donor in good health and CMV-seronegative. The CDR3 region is CASSLDGGNTEAFF. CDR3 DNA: TGTGCCAGCAGCTTAGACGGGGGGAACACTGAAGCTTTCTTT.